The 23 T cell receptor beta chains presented below share a single source sample, sequenced in a study of T-cell memory formation after mild COVID-19. TCRdb used MiXCR to reprocess the 5' RACE reads, holding one entry per CDR3 protein. The profile covers over 15,000 distinct CDR3 sequences, with approximately 23% appearing a single time and 60% taken by the ten largest. The sequencing sample was made of PBMCs or a T cell subset sorted from them (not recorded which). These receptors all stem from a man between 18 and 35 years old who had mild COVID-19 (a few samples of this study predate the infection). Cell type and time point are not known.

This clonotype was detected ten times or more. The genes are TRBV6-2 or TRBV6-3 and TRBJ2-3; 7 bases match TRBD1. CDR3 size: 16 residues. CDR1 and CDR2 from the germline V gene are MNHEY and SVGEGT. J lost 2 bases, V lost 0 bases, and 5 bases had no gene match. CDR3 region: CASSYSMDRHTDTQYF. The DNA of the CDR3 is TGTGCCAGCAGTTACTCGATGGACAGGCACACAGATACGCAGTATTTT.

This clonotype has ten or more counts. The chain carries TRBV7-2 and TRBJ1-2; D gene unclear. This CDR3 contains 17 residues. V lost 2 bases, J lost 0 bases, and 16 bases lay in between. Per the germline V gene, CDR1 is SGHTA and CDR2 is FQGNSA. CDR3 sequence reads: CASSLSLGLPTNYGYTF. The CDR3 DNA follows: TGTGCCAGCAGCTTATCCTTAGGGCTCCCCACTAACTATGGCTACACCTTC.

Only a few counts were recorded for this clonotype. This chain connects TRBV5-1 to TRBJ2-7; possibly TRBD1 for D (5 bases). Germline CDR1 reads SGHRS; CDR2 reads YFSETQ. This CDR3 contains 15 residues. Trimming shortened V by 1 base and J by 4 bases, and 15 bases separated the two germline ends. In DNA, the CDR3 is TGCGCCAGCAGCTTGAGGTCAGGGAAGGGTTACGAGCAGTACGTC. Protein product: CASSLRSGKGYEQYV.

A note on this clonotype: One end of the junction fails to match germline, which may point to a read error. The chain joins TRBV2 to TRBJ2-3; perhaps TRBD1 as D (6 bases). Germline V lookup: CDR1 SNHLY, CDR2 FYNNEI. The CDR3 spans 15 residues. The CDR3 bases are TGTGCCGGCAGGAACAGGGCGTGGGGCACAGATACGCAGTATTTT. Translation gives CAGRNRAWGTDTQYF. The whole variable domain, remainder taken from reference TRBV2 and TRBJ2-3, is EPEVTQTPSHQVTQMGQEVILRCVPISNHLYFYWYRQILGQKVEFLVSFYNNEISEKSEIFDDQFSVERPDGSNFTLKIRSTKLEDSAMYFCAGRNRAWGTDTQYFGPGTRLTVL.

This clonotype occurred many times. V usage is TRBV6-2 or TRBV6-3 and J usage is TRBJ2-2, with D maybe TRBD2 (6 bases). CDR1 is MNHEY and CDR2 is SVGEGT in the germline V gene. Trimming pared 2 bases from V and 4 bases from J, leaving 14 bases between. This CDR3 comprises 16 residues. The CDR3 reads CASSYGEVWGTGELFF. The CDR3 nucleotides read TGTGCCAGCAGTTACGGGGAGGTCTGGGGCACCGGGGAGCTGTTTTTT.

Judged by abundance, this clonotype is medium-sized. The chain is built from TRBV12-3 or TRBV12-4 and TRBJ1-2; no definite D call. The CDR3 runs to 15 residues. V was shortened by 2 bases and J by 0 bases, with 10 bases between the two germline ends. CDR3 sequence reads: CASSLISLANYGYTF. In nucleotides, the CDR3 is TGTGCCAGCAGTTTAATCTCCCTAGCTAACTATGGCTACACCTTC.

This clonotype has a count of ten or more. The chain has TRBV6-5 and TRBJ1-2, with a weak D call TRBD1 (5 bases). CDR1 and CDR2 from the germline V gene are MNHEY and SVGAGI. The CDR3 consists of 15 residues. Trimming shortened V by 4 bases and J by 3 bases, and 15 bases separated the two germline ends. Here the CDR3 reads CASSSVLETDYGYTF. The CDR3 DNA sequence: TGTGCCAGCAGTTCCGTCCTCGAGACAGACTATGGCTACACCTTC.

This clonotype came up many times. J is TRBJ1-5 and V is TRBV7-8, with D uncertain. The CDR3 contains 15 residues. Trimming cost V 5 bases and J 0 bases, with 11 bases left between them. The germline V gene has CDR1 SGHVS and CDR2 FQNEAQ. Here the CDR3 DNA reads TGTGCCAGCAGCCCGAAGCCGGATAGCAATCAGCCCCAGCATTTT. It yields the protein CASSPKPDSNQPQHF. The full variable domain, with the rest looked up from reference TRBV7-8 and TRBJ1-5, is GAGVSQSPRYKVAKRGQDVALRCDPISGHVSLFWYQQALGQGPEFLTYFQNEAQLDKSGLPSDRFFAERPEGSVSTLKIQRTQQEDSAVYLCASSPKPDSNQPQHFGDGTRLSIL.

Many counts were recorded for this clonotype. CDR3 DNA: TGCAGCGCCGTTACTGCCGACGGCTACACCTTC. This translates into CSAVTADGYTF. The chain recombines TRBV29-1 with TRBJ1-2; D call uncertain. This CDR3 spans 11 amino acids. Trimming took off 7 bases at V and 8 bases at J, with 14 bases between the two ends. Germline loops: CDR1 SQVTM, CDR2 ANQGSEA.

This clonotype was detected a few times. V and J are TRBV19 and TRBJ1-5; maybe TRBD1 (6 bases). The V gene's germline CDR1 is LNHDA and CDR2 SQIVND (reference sequence). V dropped 3 bases and J dropped 7 bases, with 22 bases sitting between them. The CDR3 is made up of 17 amino acids. As DNA, the CDR3 is TGTGCCAGTAGTATGAGGGGGATTGGCCGCATAGACCAGCCCCAGCATTTT. This encodes CASSMRGIGRIDQPQHF.

The sample holds many counts of this clonotype. The rearrangement joins TRBV4-2 to TRBJ2-2, with TRBD1 matching over 9 bases. This CDR3 comprises 16 residues. Germline CDR1 and CDR2: LGHNA and YNFKEQ. Trimming cost V 4 bases and J 1 base; bases outside gene matches: 4. In DNA form, the CDR3 reads TGTGCCAGCAGCCGAGGGACAGGGTTGAACACCGGGGAGCTGTTTTTT. Translated, it gives CASSRGTGLNTGELFF.

The rearrangement joins TRBV24-1 to TRBJ1-2; D is unresolved. CDR3 length: 14 amino acids. Per germline, CDR1 KGHDR and CDR2 SFDVKD. Trimming pared 1 base from V and 2 bases from J, leaving 7 bases between. CDR3 coding DNA: TGTGCCACCAGTGATTTTACAGTAAACTATGGCTACACCTTC. Amino acid sequence: CATSDFTVNYGYTF.

The chain combines TRBV3-1 with TRBJ1-1; D is uncertain. Trimming cost V 0 bases and J 0 bases, with 8 bases left between them. The CDR3 contains 15 residues. Germline V gene sequence: CDR1 LGHDT, CDR2 YNNKEL (reference sequence). For the CDR3, the DNA is TGTGCCAGCAGCCAAGACCAATCAATGAACACTGAAGCTTTCTTT. It is translated as CASSQDQSMNTEAFF.

The chain is built from TRBV2 and TRBJ1-1; D is unclear. The CDR3 covers 15 residues. Germline loops: CDR1 SNHLY, CDR2 FYNNEI. The V and J ends lost 2 bases and 2 bases respectively, with 12 bases between them. CDR3 sequence reads: CASSEQRTVNTEAFF. For the CDR3, the DNA is TGTGCCAGCAGTGAACAAAGGACCGTAAACACTGAAGCTTTCTTT.

This clonotype has only a few counts. This chain joins TRBV9 and TRBJ2-1, with TRBD1 as a possible D gene (6 bases). CDR3 length: 12 residues. Germline V CDR1 and CDR2: SGDLS, YYNGEE. V was pared by 7 bases and J by 4 bases, with 9 bases between. CDR3 loop: CASQGRYNEQFF. CDR3 DNA sequence: TGTGCCAGCCAGGGGCGGTACAATGAGCAGTTCTTC. The full variable domain, its missing parts supplied by reference TRBV9 and TRBJ2-1, is DSGVTQTPKHLITATGQRVTLRCSPRSGDLSVYWYQQSLDQGLQFLIQYYNGEERAKGNILERFSAQQFPDLHSELNLSSLELGDSALYFCASQGRYNEQFFGPGTRLTVL.

The gene calls are TRBV5-1 and TRBJ2-5; D call uncertain. CDR3 size: 14 residues. Trimming pared 0 bases from V and 5 bases from J, leaving 11 bases between. Germline V gene lookup returns CDR1 SGHRS and CDR2 YFSETQ. The CDR3 DNA follows: TGCGCCAGCAGCTTGGGAAAGGTGGTGGAGACCCAGTACTTC. Residues: CASSLGKVVETQYF.

This clonotype was counted only a few times. The rearrangement uses TRBV9 and TRBJ2-1; a weak D match, TRBD1 (6 bases). V dropped 0 bases and J dropped 3 bases, with 10 bases sitting between them. There are 15 residues in the CDR3. Per the germline V gene, CDR1 is SGDLS and CDR2 is YYNGEE. For the CDR3, the DNA is TGTGCCAGCAGCGTAGACAGGGAAAGCTACAATGAGCAGTTCTTC. This gives the protein CASSVDRESYNEQFF. Variable domain in full (rest from reference TRBV9 and TRBJ2-1): DSGVTQTPKHLITATGQRVTLRCSPRSGDLSVYWYQQSLDQGLQFLIQYYNGEERAKGNILERFSAQQFPDLHSELNLSSLELGDSALYFCASSVDRESYNEQFFGPGTRLTVL.

This clonotype was seen many times. V gene TRBV6-2 or TRBV6-3 combines with J gene TRBJ2-7; D remains ambiguous. CDR3 length: 14 residues. Germline V CDR1 and CDR2: MNHEY, SVGEGT. V lost 4 bases, J lost 3 bases, and 13 bases lay in between. CDR3 nucleotide sequence: TGTGCCAGCAGTTCGACAAGGGCGATCTACGAGCAGTACTTC. This translates into CASSSTRAIYEQYF.

The J gene is TRBJ2-7, the V gene TRBV18, with D perhaps TRBD1 (6 bases). Trimming left V 3 bases short and J 4 bases short, with 19 bases between. Germline V CDR1 and CDR2: KGHSH, LQKENI. CDR3 size: 16 residues. CDR3 sequence (DNA): TGTGCCAGCTCACCGGCTGGGGCAGGGGTGTTGTACGAGCAGTACTTC. Protein: CASSPAGAGVLYEQYF.

This chain connects TRBV20-1 to TRBJ1-1, with D hard to call. The germline V gene encodes CDR1 DFQATT and CDR2 SNEGSKA (reference sequence). This CDR3 has 10 amino acids. Deletions cut 5 bases from V and 3 bases from J, with 4 bases between. As DNA, the CDR3 is TGCAGTGCTGGGCACACTGAAGCTTTCTTT. Translation: CSAGHTEAFF.

This clonotype was observed at least ten times. The chain combines TRBV24-1 with TRBJ1-2, with 11 nucleotides matching TRBD1. V was clipped by 9 bases and J by 7 bases; unmatched bases: 9. The CDR3 loop spans 14 amino acids. The V gene's germline CDR1 is KGHDR and CDR2 SFDVKD. The CDR3 nucleotides are TGTGCCACCGGACCCGGACAGGGGGCATCTGGCTACACCTTC. This encodes CATGPGQGASGYTF.

Ten or more counts support this clonotype. V and J are TRBV5-6 and TRBJ2-7; no clear D. This CDR3 has 14 residues. From germline, CDR1 is SGHDT and CDR2 YYEEEE. V shed 2 bases and J shed 2 bases, with 11 bases lying between them. The CDR3 bases are TGTGCCAGCAGCTTTCTCCATCGAACCTACGAGCAGTACTTC. Residues: CASSFLHRTYEQYF.

The gene calls are TRBV12-3 or TRBV12-4 and TRBJ1-1; the D gene is possibly TRBD1 (6 bases). The ends were cut back, 3 bases at V and 0 bases at J, with 20 bases in the middle. This CDR3 has 18 amino acids. DNA for the CDR3: TGTGCCAGCAGTTTTCCAATTCCCGACAGGTCGGTGAACACTGAAGCTTTCTTT. Its translation: CASSFPIPDRSVNTEAFF.